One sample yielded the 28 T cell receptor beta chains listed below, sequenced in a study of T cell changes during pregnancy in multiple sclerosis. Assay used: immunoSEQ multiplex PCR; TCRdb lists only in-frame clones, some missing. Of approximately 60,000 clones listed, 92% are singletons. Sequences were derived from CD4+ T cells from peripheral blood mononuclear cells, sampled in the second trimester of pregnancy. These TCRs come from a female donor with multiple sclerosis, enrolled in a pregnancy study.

CDR3 protein: CASSLPGGTGYTF. DNA for the CDR3: TGTGCCAGCAGCCTACCAGGGGGTACAGGCTACACCTTC. The chain has TRBV7-3 and TRBJ1-2; the match to TRBD1 covers 7 bases. This CDR3 spans 13 amino acids. The germline V gene has CDR1 SGHTA and CDR2 FQGTGA. V dropped 5 bases and J dropped 8; count of bases not matched to a gene: 8.

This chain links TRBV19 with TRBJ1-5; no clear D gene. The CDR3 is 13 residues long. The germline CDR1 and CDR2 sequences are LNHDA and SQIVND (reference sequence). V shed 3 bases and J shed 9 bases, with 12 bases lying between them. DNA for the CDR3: TGTGCCAGTAGTATTGGCCCGCCATTGCCCCAGCATTTT. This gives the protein CASSIGPPLPQHF.

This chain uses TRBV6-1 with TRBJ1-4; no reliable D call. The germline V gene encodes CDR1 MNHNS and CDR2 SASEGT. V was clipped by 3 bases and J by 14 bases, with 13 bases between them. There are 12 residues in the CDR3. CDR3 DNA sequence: TGTGCCAGCAGTGATGTACCCCCACGGCTGTTTTTT. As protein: CASSDVPPRLFF.

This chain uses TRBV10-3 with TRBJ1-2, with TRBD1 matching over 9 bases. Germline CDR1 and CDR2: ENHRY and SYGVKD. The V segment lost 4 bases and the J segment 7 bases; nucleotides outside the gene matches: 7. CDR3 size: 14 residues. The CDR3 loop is CAISVQGAGRGYTF. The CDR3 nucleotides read TGTGCCATCAGTGTACAGGGGGCGGGGCGTGGCTACACCTTC.

The CDR3 sequence is CASSSTGTNEKLFF. The CDR3 coding sequence is TGCGCCAGCAGCTCCACAGGAACTAATGAAAAACTGTTTTTT. V is TRBV5-1 and J is TRBJ1-4; D may be TRBD1 (5 bases). The CDR3 is 14 amino acids. The ends were cut back, 3 bases at V and 1 base at J, with 7 bases in the middle. CDR1 and CDR2 from the germline V gene are SGHRS and YFSETQ.

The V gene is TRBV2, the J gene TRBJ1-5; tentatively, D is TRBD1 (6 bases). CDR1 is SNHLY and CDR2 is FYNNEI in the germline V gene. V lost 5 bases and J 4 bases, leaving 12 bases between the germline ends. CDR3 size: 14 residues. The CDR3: CASSSLRGNQPQHF. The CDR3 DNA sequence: TGTGCCAGCAGTTCTCTCAGGGGAAATCAGCCCCAGCATTTT. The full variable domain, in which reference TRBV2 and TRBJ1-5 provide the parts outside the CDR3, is EPEVTQTPSHQVTQMGQEVILRCVPISNHLYFYWYRQILGQKVEFLVSFYNNEISEKSEIFDDQFSVERPDGSNFTLKIRSTKLEDSAMYFCASSSLRGNQPQHFGDGTRLSIL.

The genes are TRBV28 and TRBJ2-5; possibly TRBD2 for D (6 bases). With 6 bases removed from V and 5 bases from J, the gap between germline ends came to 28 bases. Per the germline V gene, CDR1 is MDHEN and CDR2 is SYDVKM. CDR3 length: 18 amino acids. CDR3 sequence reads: CASSLQSPGQGGIETQYF. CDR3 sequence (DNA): TGTGCCAGCAGCTTACAATCACCAGGGCAGGGAGGAATCGAGACCCAGTACTTC.

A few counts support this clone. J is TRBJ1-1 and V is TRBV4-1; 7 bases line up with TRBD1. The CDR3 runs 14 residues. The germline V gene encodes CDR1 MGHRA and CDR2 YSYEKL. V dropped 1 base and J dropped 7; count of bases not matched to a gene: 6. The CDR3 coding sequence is TGCGCCAGCAGCCAAGCTCAGGGGGTCGGTGAAGCTTTCTTT. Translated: CASSQAQGVGEAFF.

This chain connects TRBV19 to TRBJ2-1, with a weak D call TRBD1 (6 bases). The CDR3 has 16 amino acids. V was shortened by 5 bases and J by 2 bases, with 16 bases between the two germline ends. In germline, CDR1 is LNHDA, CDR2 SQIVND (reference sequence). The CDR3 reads CASSRQLKGAYNEQFF. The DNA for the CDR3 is TGTGCCAGTAGTCGCCAGCTAAAGGGGGCCTACAATGAGCAGTTCTTC.

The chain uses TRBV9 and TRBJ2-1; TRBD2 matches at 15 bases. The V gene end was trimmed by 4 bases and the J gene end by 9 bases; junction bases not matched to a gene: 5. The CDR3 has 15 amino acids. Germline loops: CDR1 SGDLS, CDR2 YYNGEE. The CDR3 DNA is TGTGCCAGCAGCCACCCGGGACTAGCGGGGGGTGAGCAGTTCTTC. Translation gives CASSHPGLAGGEQFF.

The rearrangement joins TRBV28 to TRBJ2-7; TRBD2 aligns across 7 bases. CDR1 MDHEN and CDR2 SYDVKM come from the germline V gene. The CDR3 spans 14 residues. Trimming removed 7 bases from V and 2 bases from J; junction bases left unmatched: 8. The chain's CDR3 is CASTTGGRPYEQYF. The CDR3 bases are TGTGCCAGCACTACGGGAGGTCGCCCCTACGAGCAGTACTTC.

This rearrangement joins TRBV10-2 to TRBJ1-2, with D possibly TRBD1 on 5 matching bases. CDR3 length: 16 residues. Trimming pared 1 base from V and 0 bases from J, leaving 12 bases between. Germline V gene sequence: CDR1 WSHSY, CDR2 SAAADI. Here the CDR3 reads CASSEWTRMTNYGYTF. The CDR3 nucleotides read TGCGCCAGCAGTGAGTGGACAAGGATGACTAACTATGGCTACACCTTC.

CDR3 region: CASSLGGANTEAFF. CDR3 DNA sequence: TGTGCCAGCAGCTTAGGGGGAGCTAACACTGAAGCTTTCTTT. This chain joins TRBV7-2 and TRBJ1-1; D is unclear. CDR1 SGHTA and CDR2 FQGNSA come from the germline V gene. CDR3 length equals 14 residues. V was pared by 1 base and J by 2 bases, with 8 bases between.

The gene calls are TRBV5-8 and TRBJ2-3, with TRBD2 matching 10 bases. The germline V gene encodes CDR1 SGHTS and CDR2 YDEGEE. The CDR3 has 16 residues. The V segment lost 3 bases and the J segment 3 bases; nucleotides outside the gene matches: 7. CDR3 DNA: TGTGCCAGCAGCTGGGGGACTAGCGTAGGGACAGATACGCAGTATTTT. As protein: CASSWGTSVGTDTQYF.

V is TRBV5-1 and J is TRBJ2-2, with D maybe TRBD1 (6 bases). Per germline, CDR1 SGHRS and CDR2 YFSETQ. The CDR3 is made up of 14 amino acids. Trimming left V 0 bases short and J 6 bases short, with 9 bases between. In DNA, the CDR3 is TGCGCCAGCAGCTTGGGGGGGCGCGCCGGGGAGCTGTTTTTT. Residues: CASSLGGRAGELFF.

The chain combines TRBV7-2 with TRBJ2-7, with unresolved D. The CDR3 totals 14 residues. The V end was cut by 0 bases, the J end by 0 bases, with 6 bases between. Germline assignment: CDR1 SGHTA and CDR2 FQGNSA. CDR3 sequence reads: CASSLAPRSYEQYF. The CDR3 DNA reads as TGTGCCAGCAGCTTAGCCCCGCGCTCCTACGAGCAGTACTTC. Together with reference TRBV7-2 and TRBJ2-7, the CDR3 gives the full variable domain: GAGVSQSPSNKVTEKGKDVELRCDPISGHTALYWYRQSLGQGLEFLIYFQGNSAPDKSGLPSDRFSAERTGGSVSTLTIQRTQQEDSAVYLCASSLAPRSYEQYFGPGTRLTVT.

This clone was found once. The CDR3 DNA sequence: TGTGCCAGCAGTAGGGACAGAGAGTCCTACAATGAGCAGTTCTTC. As protein: CASSRDRESYNEQFF. The gene calls are TRBV2 and TRBJ2-1, with 7 bases lining up with TRBD1. This CDR3 comprises 15 residues. Germline V CDR1 and CDR2: SNHLY, FYNNEI. Trimming removed 5 bases from V and 1 base from J; junction bases left unmatched: 5.

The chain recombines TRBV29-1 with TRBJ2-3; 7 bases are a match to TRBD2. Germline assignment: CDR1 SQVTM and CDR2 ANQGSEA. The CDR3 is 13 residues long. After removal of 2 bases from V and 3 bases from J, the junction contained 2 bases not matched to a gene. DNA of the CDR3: TGCAGCGTTGAAATGGGGGGGACAGATACGCAGTATTTT. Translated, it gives CSVEMGGTDTQYF.

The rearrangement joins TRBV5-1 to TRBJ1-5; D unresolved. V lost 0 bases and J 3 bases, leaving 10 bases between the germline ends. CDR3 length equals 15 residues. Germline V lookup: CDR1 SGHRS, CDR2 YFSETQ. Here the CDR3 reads CASSLGGESNQPQHF. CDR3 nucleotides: TGCGCCAGCAGCTTGGGCGGAGAATCCAATCAGCCCCAGCATTTT.

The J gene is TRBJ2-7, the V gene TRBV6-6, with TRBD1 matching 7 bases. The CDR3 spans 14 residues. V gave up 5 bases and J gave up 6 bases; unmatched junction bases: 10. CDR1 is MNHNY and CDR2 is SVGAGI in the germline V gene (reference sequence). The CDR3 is CASSALRGSSEQYF. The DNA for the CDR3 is TGTGCCAGCAGTGCGCTCAGGGGGTCCAGCGAGCAGTACTTC.

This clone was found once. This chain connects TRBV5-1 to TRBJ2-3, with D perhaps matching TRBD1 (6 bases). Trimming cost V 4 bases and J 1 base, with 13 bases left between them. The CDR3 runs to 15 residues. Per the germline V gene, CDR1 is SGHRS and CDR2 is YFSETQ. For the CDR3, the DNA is TGCGCCAGCAGCCCAGCAGGGGCGGGCACAGATACGCAGTATTTT. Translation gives CASSPAGAGTDTQYF.

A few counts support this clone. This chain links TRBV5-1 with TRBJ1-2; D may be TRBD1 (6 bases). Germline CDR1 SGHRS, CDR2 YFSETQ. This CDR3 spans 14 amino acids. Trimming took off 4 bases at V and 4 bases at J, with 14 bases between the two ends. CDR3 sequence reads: CASSATGSGYGYTF. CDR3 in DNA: TGCGCCAGCAGCGCAACAGGGAGCGGCTATGGCTACACCTTC. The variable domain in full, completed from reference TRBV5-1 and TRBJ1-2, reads KAGVTQTPRYLIKTRGQQVTLSCSPISGHRSVSWYQQTPGQGLQFLFEYFSETQRNKGNFPGRFSGRQFSNSRSEMNVSTLELGDSALYLCASSATGSGYGYTFGSGTRLTVV.

CDR3 DNA: TGTGCCTGGACCATCCGTTTGGCGGGAGGGCATGAGCAGTTCTTC. This translates into CAWTIRLAGGHEQFF. The rearrangement links TRBV30 to TRBJ2-1; 9 bases are a match to TRBD2. Germline V lookup: CDR1 GTSNPN, CDR2 SVGIG (reference sequence). V gave up 4 bases and J gave up 8 bases; unmatched junction bases: 12. The CDR3 length is 15 residues. Combining the CDR3 with reference TRBV30 and TRBJ2-1 gives the whole variable domain SQTIHQWPATLVQPVGSPLSLECTVEGTSNPNLYWYRQAAGRGLQLLFYSVGIGQISSEVPQNLSASRPQDRQFILSSKKLLLSDSGFYLCAWTIRLAGGHEQFFGPGTRLTVL.

The CDR3 coding sequence is TGTGCCGGGGGGGCCTACGACGAGGGGGAAAAACTGTTTTTT. It translates to CAGGAYDEGEKLFF. The chain is built from TRBV30 and TRBJ1-4; D is perhaps TRBD1 (6 bases). The length of the CDR3 is 14 residues. Germline V lookup: CDR1 GTSNPN, CDR2 SVGIG (reference sequence). Trimming took off 8 bases at V and 8 bases at J, with 21 bases between the two ends.

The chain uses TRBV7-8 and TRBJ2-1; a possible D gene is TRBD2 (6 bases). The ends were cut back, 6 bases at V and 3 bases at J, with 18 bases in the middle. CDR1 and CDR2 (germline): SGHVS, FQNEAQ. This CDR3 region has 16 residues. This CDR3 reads CASRDLAVPRYNEQFF. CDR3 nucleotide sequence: TGTGCCAGCAGGGACTTAGCGGTTCCCCGCTACAATGAGCAGTTCTTC.

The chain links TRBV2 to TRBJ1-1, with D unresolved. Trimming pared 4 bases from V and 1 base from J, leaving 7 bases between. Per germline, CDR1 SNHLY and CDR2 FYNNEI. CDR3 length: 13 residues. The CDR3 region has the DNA TGTGCCAGCAGTGGAAGCCCGAACACTGAAGCTTTCTTT. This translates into CASSGSPNTEAFF.

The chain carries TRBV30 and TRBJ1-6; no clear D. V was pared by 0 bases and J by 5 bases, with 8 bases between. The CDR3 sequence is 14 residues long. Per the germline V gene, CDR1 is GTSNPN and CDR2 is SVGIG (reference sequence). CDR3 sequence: CAWSVRGDNSPLHF. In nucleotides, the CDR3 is TGTGCCTGGAGTGTACGCGGGGATAATTCACCCCTCCACTTT.

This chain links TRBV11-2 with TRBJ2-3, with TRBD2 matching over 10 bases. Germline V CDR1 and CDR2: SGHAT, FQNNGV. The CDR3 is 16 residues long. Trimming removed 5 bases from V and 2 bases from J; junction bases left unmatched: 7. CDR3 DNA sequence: TGTGCCAGCAGCCCGCGGACTAGCGGTTTCACAGATACGCAGTATTTT. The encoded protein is CASSPRTSGFTDTQYF.